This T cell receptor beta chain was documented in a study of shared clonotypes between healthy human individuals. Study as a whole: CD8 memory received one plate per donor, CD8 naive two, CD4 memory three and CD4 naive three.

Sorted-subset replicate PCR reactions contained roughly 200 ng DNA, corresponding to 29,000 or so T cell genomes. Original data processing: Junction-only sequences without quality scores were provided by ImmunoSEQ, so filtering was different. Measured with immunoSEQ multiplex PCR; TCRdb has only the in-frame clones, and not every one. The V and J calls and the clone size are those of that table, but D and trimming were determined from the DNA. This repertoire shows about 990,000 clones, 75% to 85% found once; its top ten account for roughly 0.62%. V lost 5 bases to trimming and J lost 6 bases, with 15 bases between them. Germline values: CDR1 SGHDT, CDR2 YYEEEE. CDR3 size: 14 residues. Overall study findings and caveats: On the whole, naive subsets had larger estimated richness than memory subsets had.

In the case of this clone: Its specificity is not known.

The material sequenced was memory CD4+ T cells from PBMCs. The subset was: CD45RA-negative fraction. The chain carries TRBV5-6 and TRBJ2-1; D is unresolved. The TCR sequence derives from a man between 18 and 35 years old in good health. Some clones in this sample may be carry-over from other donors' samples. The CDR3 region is CASSRDRLVNEQFF. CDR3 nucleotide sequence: TGTGCCAGCAGTCGAGATCGACTCGTCAATGAGCAGTTCTTC.